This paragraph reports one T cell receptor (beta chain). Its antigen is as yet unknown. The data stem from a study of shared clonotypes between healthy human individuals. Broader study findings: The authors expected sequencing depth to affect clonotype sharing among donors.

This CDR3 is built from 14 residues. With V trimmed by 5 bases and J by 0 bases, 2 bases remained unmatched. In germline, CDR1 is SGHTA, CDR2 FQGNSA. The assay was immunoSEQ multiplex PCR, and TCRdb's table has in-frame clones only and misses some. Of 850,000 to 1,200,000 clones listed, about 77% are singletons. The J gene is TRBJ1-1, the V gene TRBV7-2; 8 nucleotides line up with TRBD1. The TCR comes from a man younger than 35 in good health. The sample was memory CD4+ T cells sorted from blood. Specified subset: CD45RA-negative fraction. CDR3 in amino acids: CASSRQGMNTEAFF. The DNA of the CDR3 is TGTGCCAGCAGCCGACAGGGGATGAACACTGAAGCTTTCTTT.